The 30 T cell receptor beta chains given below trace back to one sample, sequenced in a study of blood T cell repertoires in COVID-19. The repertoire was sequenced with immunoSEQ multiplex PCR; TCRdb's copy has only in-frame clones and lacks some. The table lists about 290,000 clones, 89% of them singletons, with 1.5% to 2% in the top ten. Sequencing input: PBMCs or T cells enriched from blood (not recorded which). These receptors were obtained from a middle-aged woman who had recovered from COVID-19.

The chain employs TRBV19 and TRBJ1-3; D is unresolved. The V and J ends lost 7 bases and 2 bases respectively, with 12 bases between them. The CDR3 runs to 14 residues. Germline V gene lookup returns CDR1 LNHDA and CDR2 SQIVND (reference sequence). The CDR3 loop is CASKVAGPGNTIYF. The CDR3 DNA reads TGTGCCAGTAAAGTGGCGGGCCCTGGAAACACCATATATTTT.

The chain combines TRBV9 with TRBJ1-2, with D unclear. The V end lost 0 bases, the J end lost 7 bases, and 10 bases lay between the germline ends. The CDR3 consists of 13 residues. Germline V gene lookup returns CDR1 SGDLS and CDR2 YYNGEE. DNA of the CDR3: TGTGCCAGCAGCGTAGATCAACGGGGTGGCTACACCTTC. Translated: CASSVDQRGGYTF.

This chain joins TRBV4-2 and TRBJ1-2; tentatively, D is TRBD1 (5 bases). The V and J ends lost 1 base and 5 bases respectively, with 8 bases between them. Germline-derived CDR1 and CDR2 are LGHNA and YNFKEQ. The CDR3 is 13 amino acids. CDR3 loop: CASSQAGSYGYTF. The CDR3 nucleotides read TGTGCCAGCAGCCAAGCAGGGTCGTATGGCTACACCTTC.

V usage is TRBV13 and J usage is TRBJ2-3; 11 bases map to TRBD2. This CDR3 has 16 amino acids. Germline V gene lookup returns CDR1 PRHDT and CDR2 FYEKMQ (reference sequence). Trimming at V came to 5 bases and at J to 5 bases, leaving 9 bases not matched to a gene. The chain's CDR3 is CASSRPLAGGGDTQYF. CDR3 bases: TGTGCCAGCAGCAGGCCCCTAGCGGGGGGTGGAGATACGCAGTATTTT.

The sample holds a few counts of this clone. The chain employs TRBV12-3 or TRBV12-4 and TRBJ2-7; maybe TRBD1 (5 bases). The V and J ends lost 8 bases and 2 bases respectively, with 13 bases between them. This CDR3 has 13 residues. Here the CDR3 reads CASGSQGTYEQYF. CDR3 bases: TGTGCCAGCGGTAGCCAGGGAACCTACGAGCAGTACTTC.

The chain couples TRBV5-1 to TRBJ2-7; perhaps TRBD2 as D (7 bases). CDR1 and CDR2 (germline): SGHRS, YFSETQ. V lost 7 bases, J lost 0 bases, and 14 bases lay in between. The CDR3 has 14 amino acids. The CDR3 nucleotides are TGCGCCAGCCGGGGGGCGGGACCCTCCTACGAGCAGTACTTC. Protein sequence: CASRGAGPSYEQYF.

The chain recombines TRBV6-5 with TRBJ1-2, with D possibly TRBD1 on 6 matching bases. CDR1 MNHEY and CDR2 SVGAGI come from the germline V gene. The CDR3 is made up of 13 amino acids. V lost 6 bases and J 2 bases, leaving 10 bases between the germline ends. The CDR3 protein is CASSADRNYGYTF. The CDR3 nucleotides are TGTGCCAGCAGCGCGGACAGAAACTATGGCTACACCTTC.

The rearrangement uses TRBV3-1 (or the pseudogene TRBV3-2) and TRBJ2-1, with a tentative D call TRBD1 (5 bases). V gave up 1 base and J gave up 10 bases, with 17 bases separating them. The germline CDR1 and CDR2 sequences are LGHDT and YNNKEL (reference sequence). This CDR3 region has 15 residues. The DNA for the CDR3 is TGTGCCAGCAGCCAAGGTTTTGGGGCCCCAGACGAGCAGTTCTTC. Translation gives CASSQGFGAPDEQFF.

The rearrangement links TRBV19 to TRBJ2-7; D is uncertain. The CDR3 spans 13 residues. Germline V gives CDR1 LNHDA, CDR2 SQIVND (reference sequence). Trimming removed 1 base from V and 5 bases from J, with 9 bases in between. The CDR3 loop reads CASSIGPGNEQYF. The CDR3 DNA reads TGTGCCAGTAGTATAGGCCCAGGTAACGAGCAGTACTTC.

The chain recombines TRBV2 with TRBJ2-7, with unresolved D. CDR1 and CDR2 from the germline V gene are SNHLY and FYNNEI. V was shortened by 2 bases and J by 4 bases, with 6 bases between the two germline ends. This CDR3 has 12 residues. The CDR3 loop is CASSEQLYEQYF. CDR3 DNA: TGTGCCAGCAGTGAACAACTTTACGAGCAGTACTTC.

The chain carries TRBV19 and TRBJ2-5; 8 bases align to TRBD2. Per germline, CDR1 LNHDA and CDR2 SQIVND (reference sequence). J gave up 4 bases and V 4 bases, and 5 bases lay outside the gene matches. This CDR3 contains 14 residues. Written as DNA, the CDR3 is TGTGCCAGTAGTACCTGGCTAGCGGGAGAGACCCAGTACTTC. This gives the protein CASSTWLAGETQYF.

In DNA, the CDR3 is TGTGCCAGCAGCGTATCCCAGTTGTCGTACGAGCAGTACTTC. Protein: CASSVSQLSYEQYF. The chain joins TRBV9 to TRBJ2-7, with unresolved D. V was trimmed by 1 base and J by 4 bases, leaving 12 bases between them. This CDR3 has 14 amino acids. The germline V gene encodes CDR1 SGDLS and CDR2 YYNGEE. Full variable domain (rest looked up from reference TRBV9 and TRBJ2-7): DSGVTQTPKHLITATGQRVTLRCSPRSGDLSVYWYQQSLDQGLQFLIQYYNGEERAKGNILERFSAQQFPDLHSELNLSSLELGDSALYFCASSVSQLSYEQYFGPGTRLTVT.

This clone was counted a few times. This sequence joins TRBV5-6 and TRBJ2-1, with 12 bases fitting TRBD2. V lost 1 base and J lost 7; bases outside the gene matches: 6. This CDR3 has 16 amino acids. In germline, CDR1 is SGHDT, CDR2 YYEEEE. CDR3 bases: TGTGCCAGCAGCTTGAAGCCTAGCGGGAGGGTAAATGAGCAGTTCTTC. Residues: CASSLKPSGRVNEQFF.

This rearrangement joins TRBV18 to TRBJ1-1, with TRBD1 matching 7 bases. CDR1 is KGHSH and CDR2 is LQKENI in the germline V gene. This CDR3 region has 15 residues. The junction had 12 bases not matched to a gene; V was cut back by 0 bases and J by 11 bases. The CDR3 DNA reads TGTGCCAGCTCACCACCGGGGCACAGGGGCGGTGGGGCTTTCTTT. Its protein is CASSPPGHRGGGAFF.

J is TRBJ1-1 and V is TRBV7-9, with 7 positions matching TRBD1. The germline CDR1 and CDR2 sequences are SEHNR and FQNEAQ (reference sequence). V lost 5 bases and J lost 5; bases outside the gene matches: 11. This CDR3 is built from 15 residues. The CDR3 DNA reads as TGTGCCAGCAGCCTCCCGGACAGGTTATCAACTGAAGCTTTCTTT. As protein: CASSLPDRLSTEAFF.

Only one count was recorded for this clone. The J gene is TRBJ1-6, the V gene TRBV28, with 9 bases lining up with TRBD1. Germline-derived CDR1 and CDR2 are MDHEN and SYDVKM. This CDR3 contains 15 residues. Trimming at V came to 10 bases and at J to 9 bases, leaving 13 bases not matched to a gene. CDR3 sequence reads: CAINSGQGKISPLHF. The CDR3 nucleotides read TGTGCCATCAATAGCGGACAGGGGAAAATTTCACCCCTCCACTTT.

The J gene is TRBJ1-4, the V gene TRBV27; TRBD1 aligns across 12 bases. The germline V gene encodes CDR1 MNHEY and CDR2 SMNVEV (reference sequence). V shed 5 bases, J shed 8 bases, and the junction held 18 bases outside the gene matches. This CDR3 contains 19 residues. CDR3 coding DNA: TGTGCCAGCAGTCCTACGTTTTTGGGACAGGGGGCGCGAATAGAAAAACTGTTTTTT. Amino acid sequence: CASSPTFLGQGARIEKLFF.

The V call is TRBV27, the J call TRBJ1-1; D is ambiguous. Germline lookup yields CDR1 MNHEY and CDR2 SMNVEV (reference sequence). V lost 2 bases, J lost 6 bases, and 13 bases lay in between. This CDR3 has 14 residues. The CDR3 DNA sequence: TGTGCCAGCAGTTTAACTCCCATTTTGGCTGAAGCTTTCTTT. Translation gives CASSLTPILAEAFF.

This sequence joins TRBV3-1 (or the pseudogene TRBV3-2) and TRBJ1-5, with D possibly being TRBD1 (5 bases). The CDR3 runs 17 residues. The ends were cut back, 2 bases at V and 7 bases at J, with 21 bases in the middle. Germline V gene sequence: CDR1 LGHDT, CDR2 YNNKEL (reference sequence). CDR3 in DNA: TGTGCCAGCAGCCAAAACCCGGGACGCGGGAGTAGACAGCCCCAGCATTTT. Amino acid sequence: CASSQNPGRGSRQPQHF.

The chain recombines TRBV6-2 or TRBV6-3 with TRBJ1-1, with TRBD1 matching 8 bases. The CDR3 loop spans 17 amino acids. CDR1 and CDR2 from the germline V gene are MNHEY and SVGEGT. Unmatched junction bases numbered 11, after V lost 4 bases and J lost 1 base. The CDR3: CASSSSDRVPGNTEAFF. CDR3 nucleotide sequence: TGTGCCAGCAGTTCCTCGGACAGGGTACCGGGGAACACTGAAGCTTTCTTT.

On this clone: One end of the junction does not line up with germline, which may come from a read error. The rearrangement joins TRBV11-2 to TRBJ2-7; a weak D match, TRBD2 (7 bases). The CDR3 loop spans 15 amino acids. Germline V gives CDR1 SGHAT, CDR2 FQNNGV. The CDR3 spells CASTPRGARSSEQYF. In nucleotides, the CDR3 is TGTGCCAGCACCCCACGGGGGGCTCGGTCCTCCGAGCAGTACTTC.

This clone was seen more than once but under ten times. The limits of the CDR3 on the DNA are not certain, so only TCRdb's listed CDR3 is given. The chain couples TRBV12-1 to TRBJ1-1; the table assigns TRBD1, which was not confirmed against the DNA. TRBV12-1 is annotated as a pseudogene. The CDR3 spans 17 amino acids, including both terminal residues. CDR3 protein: CASSSSVGQGANTEAFF.

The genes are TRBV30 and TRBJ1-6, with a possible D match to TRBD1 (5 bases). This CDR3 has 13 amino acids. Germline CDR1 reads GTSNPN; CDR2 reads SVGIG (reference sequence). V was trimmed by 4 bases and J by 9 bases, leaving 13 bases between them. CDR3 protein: CAWIPGYGSPLHF. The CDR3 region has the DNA TGTGCCTGGATCCCAGGGTATGGTTCACCCCTCCACTTT. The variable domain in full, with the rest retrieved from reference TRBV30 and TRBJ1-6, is SQTIHQWPATLVQPVGSPLSLECTVEGTSNPNLYWYRQAAGRGLQLLFYSVGIGQISSEVPQNLSASRPQDRQFILSSKKLLLSDSGFYLCAWIPGYGSPLHFGNGTRLTVT.

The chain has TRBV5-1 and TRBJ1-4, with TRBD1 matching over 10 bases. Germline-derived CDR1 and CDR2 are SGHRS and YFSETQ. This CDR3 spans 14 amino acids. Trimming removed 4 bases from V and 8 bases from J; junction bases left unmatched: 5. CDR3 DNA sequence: TGCGCCAGCAGCCCCGGGACAGGGGTGGAAAAACTGTTTTTT. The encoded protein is CASSPGTGVEKLFF.

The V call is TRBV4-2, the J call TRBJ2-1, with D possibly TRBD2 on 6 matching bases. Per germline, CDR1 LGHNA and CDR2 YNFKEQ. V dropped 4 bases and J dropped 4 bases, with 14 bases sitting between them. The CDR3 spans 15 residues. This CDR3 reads CASSRDFTPYNEQFF. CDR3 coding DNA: TGTGCCAGCAGCCGGGACTTCACACCTTACAATGAGCAGTTCTTC.

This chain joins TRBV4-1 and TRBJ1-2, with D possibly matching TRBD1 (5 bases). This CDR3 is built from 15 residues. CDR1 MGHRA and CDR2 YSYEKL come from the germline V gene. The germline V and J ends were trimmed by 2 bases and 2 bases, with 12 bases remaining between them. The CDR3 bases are TGCGCCAGCAGCCAAATTCAGGGTCCCAACTATGGCTACACCTTC. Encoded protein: CASSQIQGPNYGYTF.

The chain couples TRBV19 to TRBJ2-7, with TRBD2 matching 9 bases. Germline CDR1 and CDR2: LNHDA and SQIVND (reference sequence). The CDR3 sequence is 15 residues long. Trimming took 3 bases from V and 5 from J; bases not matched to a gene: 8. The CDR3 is CASSILGGGAHEQYF. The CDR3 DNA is TGTGCCAGTAGTATTCTCGGCGGGGGGGCCCACGAGCAGTACTTC.

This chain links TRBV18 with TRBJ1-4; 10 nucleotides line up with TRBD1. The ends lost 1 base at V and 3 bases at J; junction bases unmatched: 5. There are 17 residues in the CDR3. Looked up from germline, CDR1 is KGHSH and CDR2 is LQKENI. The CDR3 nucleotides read TGTGCCAGCTCACCACGACAGGGGGCTAATCCTAATGAAAAACTGTTTTTT. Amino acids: CASSPRQGANPNEKLFF.

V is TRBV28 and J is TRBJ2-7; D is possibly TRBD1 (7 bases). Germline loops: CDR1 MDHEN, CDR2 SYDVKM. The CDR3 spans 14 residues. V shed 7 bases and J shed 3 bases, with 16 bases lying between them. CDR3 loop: CASTRQGGFYEQYF. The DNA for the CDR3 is TGTGCCAGCACTAGACAGGGAGGCTTCTACGAGCAGTACTTC.

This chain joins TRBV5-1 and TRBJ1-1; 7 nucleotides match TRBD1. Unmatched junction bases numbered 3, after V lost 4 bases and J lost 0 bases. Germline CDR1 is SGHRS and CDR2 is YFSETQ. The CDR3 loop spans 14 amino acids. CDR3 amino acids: CASSVTGVNTEAFF. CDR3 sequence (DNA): TGCGCCAGCAGCGTCACAGGGGTGAACACTGAAGCTTTCTTT.